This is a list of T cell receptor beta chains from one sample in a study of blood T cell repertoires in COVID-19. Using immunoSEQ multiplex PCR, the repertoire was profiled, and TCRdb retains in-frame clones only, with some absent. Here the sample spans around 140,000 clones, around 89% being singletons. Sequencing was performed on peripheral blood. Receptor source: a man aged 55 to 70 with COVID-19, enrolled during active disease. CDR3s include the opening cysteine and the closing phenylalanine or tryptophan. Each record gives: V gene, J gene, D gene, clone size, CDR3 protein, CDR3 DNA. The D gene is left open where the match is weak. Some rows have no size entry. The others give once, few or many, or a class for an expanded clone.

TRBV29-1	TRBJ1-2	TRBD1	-	CSVRDRGYGYTF	TGCAGCGTCCGGGACAGGGGCTATGGCTACACCTTC
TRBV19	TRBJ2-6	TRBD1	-	CASSRQGAPGANVLTF	TGTGCCAGTAGTCGACAGGGGGCGCCTGGGGCCAACGTCCTGACTTTC
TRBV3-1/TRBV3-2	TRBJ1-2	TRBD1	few	CASSQPQGSGGYTF	TGTGCCAGCAGCCAACCACAGGGGTCGGGTGGCTACACCTTC
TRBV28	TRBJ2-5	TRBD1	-	CASSLPQGAGETQYF	TGTGCCAGCAGTTTACCTCAGGGGGCCGGTGAGACCCAGTACTTC
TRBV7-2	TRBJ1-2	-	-	CASSTLTVDPGYTF	TGTGCCAGCAGCACCTTAACAGTCGATCCTGGCTACACCTTC
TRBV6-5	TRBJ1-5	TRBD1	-	CASSSRGLVGNQPQHF	TGTGCCAGCAGTTCCAGGGGGCTGGTAGGCAATCAGCCCCAGCATTTT
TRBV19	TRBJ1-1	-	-	CASSIDGGGTEAFF	TGTGCCAGTAGTATAGATGGGGGGGGGACTGAAGCTTTCTTT
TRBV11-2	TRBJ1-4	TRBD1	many	CASSYGQGIAEKLFF	TGTGCCAGCAGCTACGGACAGGGGATCGCCGAAAAACTGTTTTTT
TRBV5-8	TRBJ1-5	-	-	CASSPMVGSNQPQHF	TGTGCCAGCAGCCCTATGGTCGGTAGCAATCAGCCCCAGCATTTT
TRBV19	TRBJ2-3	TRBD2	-	CASSSGGGPDTQYF	TGTGCCAGTAGTAGCGGGGGGGGGCCAGATACGCAGTATTTT
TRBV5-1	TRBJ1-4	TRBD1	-	CASSFTSTGGNEKLFF	TGCGCCAGCAGCTTCACTTCGACAGGGGGAAATGAAAAACTGTTTTTT
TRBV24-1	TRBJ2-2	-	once	CATSVEGVNTGELFF	TGTGCCACCAGTGTTGAAGGGGTCAACACCGGGGAGCTGTTTTTT
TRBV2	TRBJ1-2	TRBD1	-	CASSPLQGAVYGYTF	TGTGCCAGCAGTCCTCTCCAGGGGGCGGTCTATGGCTACACCTTC
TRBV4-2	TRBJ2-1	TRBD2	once	CASSQPVAGGLYEQFF	TGTGCCAGCAGCCAACCCGTAGCGGGGGGGCTGTATGAGCAGTTCTTC
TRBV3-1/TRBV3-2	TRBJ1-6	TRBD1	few	CASSNRGQRSPLHF	TGTGCCAGCAGTAACAGGGGGCAGCGTTCACCCCTCCACTTT
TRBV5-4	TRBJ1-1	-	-	CASSYTRGTEAFF	TGTGCCAGCAGTTACACCCGGGGCACTGAAGCTTTCTTT
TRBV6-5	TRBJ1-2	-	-	CASFGGGGYTF	TGTGCCAGCTTTGGGGGCGGTGGCTACACCTTC
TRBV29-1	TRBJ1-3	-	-	CSAQANSGNTIYF	TGCAGCGCGCAGGCAAACTCTGGAAACACCATATATTTT
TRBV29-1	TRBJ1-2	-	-	CSVIRQSNYGYTF	TGCAGCGTTATCAGGCAGAGTAACTATGGCTACACCTTC
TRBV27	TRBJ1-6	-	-	CASSPNGGASNSPLHF	TGTGCCAGCAGTCCCAATGGCGGCGCATCTAATTCACCCCTCCACTTT
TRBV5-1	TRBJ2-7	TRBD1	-	CASSLAPGQALYEQYF	TGCGCCAGCAGCTTGGCTCCGGGACAGGCACTCTACGAGCAGTACTTC
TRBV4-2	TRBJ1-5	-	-	CASSPTALSNQPQHF	TGTGCCAGCAGCCCGACAGCCCTTAGCAATCAGCCCCAGCATTTT
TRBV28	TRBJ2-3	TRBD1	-	CASLLRTGASTDTQYF	TGTGCCAGTCTGTTACGGACAGGGGCTAGCACAGATACGCAGTATTTT
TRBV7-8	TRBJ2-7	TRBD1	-	CASSLGTGAYEQYF	TGTGCCAGCAGCTTAGGGACAGGGGCCTACGAGCAGTACTTC
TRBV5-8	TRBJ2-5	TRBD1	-	CASSSLPPQGSLWETQYF	TGTGCCAGCAGCTCCCTCCCCCCACAGGGGTCATTGTGGGAGACCCAGTACTTC
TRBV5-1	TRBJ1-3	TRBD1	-	CASSLTGATGNTIYF	TGCGCCAGCAGCTTGACAGGGGCCACTGGAAACACCATATATTTT
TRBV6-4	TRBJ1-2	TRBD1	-	CASSRQGWSYTF	TGTGCCAGCAGCCGACAGGGTTGGAGCTACACCTTC
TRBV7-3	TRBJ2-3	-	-	CASRAGGSDTQYF	TGTGCCAGCAGAGCCGGGGGTTCAGATACGCAGTATTTT
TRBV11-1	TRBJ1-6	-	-	CASSHREGSPLHF	TGTGCCAGCAGCCACAGGGAGGGTTCACCCCTCCACTTT
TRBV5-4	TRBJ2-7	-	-	CASSSRGAEYEQYF	TGTGCCAGCAGCTCCAGGGGTGCGGAGTACGAGCAGTACTTC
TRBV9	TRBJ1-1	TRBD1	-	CASSAQTGGGRVTEAFF	TGTGCCAGCAGCGCCCAGACAGGGGGCGGGAGGGTCACTGAAGCTTTCTTT
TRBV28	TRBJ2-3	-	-	CASSWRRSDRTDTQYF	TGTGCCAGCAGTTGGCGGAGGAGTGATCGCACAGATACGCAGTATTTT
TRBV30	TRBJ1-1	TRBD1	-	CAWGTGLLTLNTEAFF	TGTGCCTGGGGGACAGGGTTACTTACACTGAACACTGAAGCTTTCTTT
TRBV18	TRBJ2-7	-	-	CASSPPQGYEQYF	TGTGCCAGCTCACCCCCCCAGGGTTACGAGCAGTACTTC
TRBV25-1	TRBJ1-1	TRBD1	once	CASSLGQLNTEAFF	TGTGCCAGCAGTTTGGGACAGTTGAACACTGAAGCTTTCTTT
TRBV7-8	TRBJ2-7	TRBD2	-	CASSPLTSGAYEQYF	TGTGCCAGCAGCCCCCTGACTAGCGGGGCTTACGAGCAGTACTTC
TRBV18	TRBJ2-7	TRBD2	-	CASSPPGGISHEQYF	TGTGCCAGCTCACCCCCGGGGGGGATTTCCCACGAGCAGTACTTC
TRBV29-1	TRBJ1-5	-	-	CSAGGMDQPQHF	TGCAGCGCCGGGGGAATGGATCAGCCCCAGCATTTT
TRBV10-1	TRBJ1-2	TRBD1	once	CASSEGTGRPNGYTF	TGCGCCAGCAGTGAAGGGACAGGCCGTCCGAATGGCTACACCTTC
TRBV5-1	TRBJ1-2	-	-	CASSLPNRADYGYTF	TGCGCCAGCAGTTTACCTAACAGGGCCGACTATGGCTACACCTTC
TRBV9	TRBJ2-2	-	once	CASSGEAGELFF	TGTGCCAGCAGCGGAGAGGCCGGGGAGCTGTTTTTT
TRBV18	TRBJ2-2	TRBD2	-	CASSPISGENTGELFF	TGTGCCAGCTCACCCATTAGCGGGGAGAACACCGGGGAGCTGTTTTTT
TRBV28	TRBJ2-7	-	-	CASSLDREAYEQYF	TGTGCCAGCAGTCTAGACAGGGAGGCCTACGAGCAGTACTTC
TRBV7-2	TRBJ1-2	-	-	CASSFNEGYTF	TGTGCCAGCAGCTTTAATGAGGGCTACACCTTC
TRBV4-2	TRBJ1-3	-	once	CASSQDPHRGSGNTIYF	TGTGCCAGCAGCCAAGATCCCCATCGGGGCTCTGGAAACACCATATATTTT
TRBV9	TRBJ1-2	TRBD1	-	CASSPWGTGDLNGYTF	TGTGCCAGCAGCCCATGGGGGACAGGGGACCTAAATGGCTACACCTTC
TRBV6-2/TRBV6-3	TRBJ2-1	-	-	CASSYSQVGSNEQFF	TGTGCCAGCAGTTATTCCCAGGTAGGATCCAATGAGCAGTTCTTC
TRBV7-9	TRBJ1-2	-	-	CATLPGPSNYGYTF	TGTGCCACCCTCCCAGGGCCGTCTAACTATGGCTACACCTTC
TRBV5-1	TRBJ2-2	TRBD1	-	CASSQRIDRVNTGELFF	TGCGCCAGCAGTCAAAGAATAGACAGGGTTAACACCGGGGAGCTGTTTTTT
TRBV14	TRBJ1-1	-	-	CASSTGGLTEAFF	TGTGCCAGCAGTACCGGGGGGCTCACTGAAGCTTTCTTT
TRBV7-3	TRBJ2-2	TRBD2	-	CASSFSGSTGELFF	TGTGCCAGCAGCTTTAGCGGGAGCACCGGGGAGCTGTTTTTT
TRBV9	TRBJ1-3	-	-	CASSVSHSSSGNTIYF	TGTGCCAGCAGCGTTTCTCACAGTAGCTCTGGAAACACCATATATTTT
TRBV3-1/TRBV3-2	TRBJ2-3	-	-	CASSQDPRDTQYF	TGTGCCAGCAGCCAAGATCCCAGAGATACGCAGTATTTT
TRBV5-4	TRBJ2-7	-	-	CASSFPNEDEQYF	TGTGCCAGCAGCTTCCCAAACGAGGACGAGCAGTACTTC
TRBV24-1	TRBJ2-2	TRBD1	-	CATGQGTNTGELFF	TGTGCCACCGGACAGGGGACGAACACCGGGGAGCTGTTTTTT
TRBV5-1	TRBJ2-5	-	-	CASSSQTGTSFQETQYF	TGCGCCAGCAGTTCACAGACAGGCACAAGCTTCCAAGAGACCCAGTACTTC
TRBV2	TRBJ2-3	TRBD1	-	CASSAPRQGTDTQYF	TGTGCCAGCAGTGCCCCAAGACAGGGGACAGATACGCAGTATTTT
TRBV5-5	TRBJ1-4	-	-	CASSLVRAGSEKLFF	TGTGCCAGCAGCTTGGTGCGGGCCGGGTCGGAAAAACTGTTTTTT